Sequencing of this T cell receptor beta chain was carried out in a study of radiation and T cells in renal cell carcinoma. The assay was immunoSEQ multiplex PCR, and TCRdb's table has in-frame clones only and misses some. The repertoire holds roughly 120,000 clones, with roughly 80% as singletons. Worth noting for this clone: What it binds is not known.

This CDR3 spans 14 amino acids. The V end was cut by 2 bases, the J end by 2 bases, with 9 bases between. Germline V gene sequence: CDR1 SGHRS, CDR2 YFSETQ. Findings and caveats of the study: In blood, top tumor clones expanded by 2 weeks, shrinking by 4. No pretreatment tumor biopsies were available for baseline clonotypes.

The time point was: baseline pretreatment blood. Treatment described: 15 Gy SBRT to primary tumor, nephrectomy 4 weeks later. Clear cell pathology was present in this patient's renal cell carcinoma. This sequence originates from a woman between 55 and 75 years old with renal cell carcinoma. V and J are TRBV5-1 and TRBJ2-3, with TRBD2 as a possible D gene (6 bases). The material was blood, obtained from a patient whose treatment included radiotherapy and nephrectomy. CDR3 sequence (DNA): TGCGCCAGCAGCTTTACGGGGGACACAGATACGCAGTATTTT. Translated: CASSFTGDTDTQYF.